This T cell receptor (beta chain) was retrieved from a study of blood T cell repertoires in COVID-19. Across the whole study: Samples of COVID-19 (acute and convalescent) were obtained from the United States, Italy and Spain. The cDNA or gDNA used as material had been derived from T cells, B-cell-depleted T cells, or PBMCs.

Original methodology: For nucleated cells, counts were estimated from reference gene primer amplification. Produced via immunoSEQ multiplex PCR; TCRdb's table is partial and in-frame only. The DNA was the basis for D and trimming; V, J and clone size are from that table. The table includes over 100,000 clones, around 80% detected once. The CDR3 extends over 13 amino acids. In germline, CDR1 is SQVTM, CDR2 ANQGSEA. This clone was counted a single time. The sample taken for sequencing was peripheral blood. The chain employs TRBV29-1 and TRBJ1-1, with a tentative D call TRBD1 (5 bases). The source is a man aged 55 to 70 with active or convalescent COVID-19. CDR3 nucleotides: TGCAGTAGTCTGAAGGCGGGGCTCACTGAAGCTTTCTTT. Translated, it gives CSSLKAGLTEAFF. Full variable domain (remainder filled in from reference TRBV29-1 and TRBJ1-1): SAVISQKPSRDICQRGTSLTIQCQVDSQVTMMFWYRQQPGQSLTLIATANQGSEATYESGFVIDKFPISRPNLTFSTLTVSNMSPEDSSIYLCSSLKAGLTEAFFGQGTRLTVV.